The clone carrying this T cell receptor beta chain was picked up one time. Its antigen is not identified. The sample holds other DNA sequences that translate to the same CDR3. This specimen belongs to a study of cytomegalovirus exposure and HLA in healthy donors. Repertoires were generated with immunoSEQ multiplex PCR, while TCRdb's copy carries only in-frame clones and drops some. The sample has some 170,000 clones, around 87% seen once; the top ten hold 1.4%. Study results and limitations: Confirmation was obtained in vitro that a few CMV-associated chains are specific for CMV antigens.

The CDR3 covers 14 residues. V was trimmed by 1 base and J by 1 base, leaving 7 bases between them. Germline V gene sequence: CDR1 SGHVS, CDR2 FQNEAQ. The origin of this receptor is a woman in her 30s in good health and CMV-seronegative. The rearrangement uses TRBV7-8 and TRBJ1-2; D gene unclear. The specimen was PBMCs. DNA of the CDR3: TGTGCCAGCAGCTTAGTGTCCCTTAACTATGGCTACACCTTC. Its protein is CASSLVSLNYGYTF.